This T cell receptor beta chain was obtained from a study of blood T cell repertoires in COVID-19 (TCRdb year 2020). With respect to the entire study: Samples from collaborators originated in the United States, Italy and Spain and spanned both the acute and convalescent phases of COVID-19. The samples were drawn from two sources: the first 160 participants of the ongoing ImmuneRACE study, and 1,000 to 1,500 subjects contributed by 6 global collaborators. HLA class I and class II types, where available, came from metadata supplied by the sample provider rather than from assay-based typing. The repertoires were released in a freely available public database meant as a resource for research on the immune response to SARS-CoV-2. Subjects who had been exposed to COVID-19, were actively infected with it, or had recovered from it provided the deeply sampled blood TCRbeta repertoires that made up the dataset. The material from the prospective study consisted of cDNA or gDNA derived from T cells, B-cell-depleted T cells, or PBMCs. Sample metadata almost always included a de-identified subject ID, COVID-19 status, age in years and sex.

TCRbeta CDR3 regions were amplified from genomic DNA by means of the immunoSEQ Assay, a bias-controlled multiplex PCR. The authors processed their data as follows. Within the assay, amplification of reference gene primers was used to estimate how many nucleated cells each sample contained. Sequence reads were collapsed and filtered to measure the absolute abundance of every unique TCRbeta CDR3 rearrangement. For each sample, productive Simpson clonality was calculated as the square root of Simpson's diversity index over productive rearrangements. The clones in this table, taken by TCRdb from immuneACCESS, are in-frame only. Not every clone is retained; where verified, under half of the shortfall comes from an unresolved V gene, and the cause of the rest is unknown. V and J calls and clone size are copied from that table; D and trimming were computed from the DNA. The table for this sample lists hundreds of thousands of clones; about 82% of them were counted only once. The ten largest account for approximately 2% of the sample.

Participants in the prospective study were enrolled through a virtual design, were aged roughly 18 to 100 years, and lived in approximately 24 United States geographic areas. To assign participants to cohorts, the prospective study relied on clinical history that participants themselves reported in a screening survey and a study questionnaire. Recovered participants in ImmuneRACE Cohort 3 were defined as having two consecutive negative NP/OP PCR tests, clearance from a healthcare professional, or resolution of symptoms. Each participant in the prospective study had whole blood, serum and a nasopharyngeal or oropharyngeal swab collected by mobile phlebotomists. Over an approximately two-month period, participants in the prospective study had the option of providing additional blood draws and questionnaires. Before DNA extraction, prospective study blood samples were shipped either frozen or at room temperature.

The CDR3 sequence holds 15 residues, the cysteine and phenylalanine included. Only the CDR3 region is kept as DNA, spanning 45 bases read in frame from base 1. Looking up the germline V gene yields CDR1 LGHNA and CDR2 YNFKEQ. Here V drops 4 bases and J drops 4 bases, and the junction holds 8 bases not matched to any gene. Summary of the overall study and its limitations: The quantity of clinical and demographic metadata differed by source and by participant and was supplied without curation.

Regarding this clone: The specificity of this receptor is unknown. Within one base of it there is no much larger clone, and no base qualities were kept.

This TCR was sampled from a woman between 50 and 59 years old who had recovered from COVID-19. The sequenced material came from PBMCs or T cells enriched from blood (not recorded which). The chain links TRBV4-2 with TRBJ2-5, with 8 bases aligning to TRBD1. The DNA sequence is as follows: TGTGCCAGCAGCCCGGCCAGCAGGGGGCGAGAGACCCAGTACTTC. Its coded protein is CASSPASRGRETQYF.